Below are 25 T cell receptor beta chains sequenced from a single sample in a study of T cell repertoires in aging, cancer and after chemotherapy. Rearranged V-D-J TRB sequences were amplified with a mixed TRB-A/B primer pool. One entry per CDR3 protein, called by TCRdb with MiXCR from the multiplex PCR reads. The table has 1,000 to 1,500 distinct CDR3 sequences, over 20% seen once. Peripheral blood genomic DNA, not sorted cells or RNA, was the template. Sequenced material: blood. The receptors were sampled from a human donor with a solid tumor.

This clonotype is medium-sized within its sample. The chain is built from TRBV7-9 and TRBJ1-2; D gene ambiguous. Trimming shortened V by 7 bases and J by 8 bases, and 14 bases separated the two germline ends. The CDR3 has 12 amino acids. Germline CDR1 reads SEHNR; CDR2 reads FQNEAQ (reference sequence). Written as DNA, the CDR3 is TGTGCCAGCACCCTAGGGCTCTTGGGCTACACCTTC. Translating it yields CASTLGLLGYTF.

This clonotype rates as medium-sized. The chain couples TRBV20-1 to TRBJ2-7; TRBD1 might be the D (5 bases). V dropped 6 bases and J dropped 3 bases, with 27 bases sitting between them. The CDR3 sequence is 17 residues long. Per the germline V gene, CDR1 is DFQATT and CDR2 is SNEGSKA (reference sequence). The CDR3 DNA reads TGCAGTGCCCACGTCTTACTCAAGGACAAGGCGCACTACGAGCAGTACTTC. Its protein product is CSAHVLLKDKAHYEQYF.

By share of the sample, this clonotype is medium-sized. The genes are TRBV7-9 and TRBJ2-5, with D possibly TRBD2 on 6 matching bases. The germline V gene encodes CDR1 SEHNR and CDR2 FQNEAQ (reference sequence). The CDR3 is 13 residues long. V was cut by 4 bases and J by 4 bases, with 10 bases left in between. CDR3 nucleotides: TGTGCCAGCAGCTCCGGGAGCCCAGAGACCCAGTACTTC. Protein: CASSSGSPETQYF.

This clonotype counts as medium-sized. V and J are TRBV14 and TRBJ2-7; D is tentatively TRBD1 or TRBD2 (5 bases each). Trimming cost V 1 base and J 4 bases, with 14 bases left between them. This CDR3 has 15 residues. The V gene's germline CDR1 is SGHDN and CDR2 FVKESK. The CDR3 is CASSQVGGLRYEQYF. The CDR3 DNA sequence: TGTGCCAGCAGCCAAGTTGGGGGTCTCCGGTACGAGCAGTACTTC.

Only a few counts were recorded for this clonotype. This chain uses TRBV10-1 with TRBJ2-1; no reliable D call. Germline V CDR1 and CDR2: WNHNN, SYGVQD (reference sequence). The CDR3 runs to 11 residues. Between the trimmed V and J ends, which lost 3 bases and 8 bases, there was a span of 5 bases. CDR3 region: CASSDLDEQFF. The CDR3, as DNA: TGCGCCAGCAGTGATCTGGATGAGCAGTTCTTC.

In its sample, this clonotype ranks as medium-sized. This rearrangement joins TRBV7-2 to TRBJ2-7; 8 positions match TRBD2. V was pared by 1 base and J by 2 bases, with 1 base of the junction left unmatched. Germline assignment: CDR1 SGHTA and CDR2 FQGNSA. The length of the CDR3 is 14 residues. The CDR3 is CASSLGRGAYEQYF. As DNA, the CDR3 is TGTGCCAGCAGCTTAGGGCGGGGGGCCTACGAGCAGTACTTC.

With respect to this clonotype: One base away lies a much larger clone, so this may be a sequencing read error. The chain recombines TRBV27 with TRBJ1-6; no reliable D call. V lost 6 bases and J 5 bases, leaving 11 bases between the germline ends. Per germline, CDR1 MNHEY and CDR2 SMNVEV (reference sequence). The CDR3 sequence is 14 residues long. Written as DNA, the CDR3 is TGTGCCAGCAGCTTGGTAGGGAATAATTCACCCCTCCACTTT. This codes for CASSLVGNNSPLHF.

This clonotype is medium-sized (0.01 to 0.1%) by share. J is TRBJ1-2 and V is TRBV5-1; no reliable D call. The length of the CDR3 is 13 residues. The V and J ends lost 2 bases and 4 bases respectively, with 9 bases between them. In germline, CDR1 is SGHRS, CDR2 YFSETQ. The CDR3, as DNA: TGCGCCAGCAGCTTAACTCCTCTCTATGGCTACACCTTC. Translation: CASSLTPLYGYTF.

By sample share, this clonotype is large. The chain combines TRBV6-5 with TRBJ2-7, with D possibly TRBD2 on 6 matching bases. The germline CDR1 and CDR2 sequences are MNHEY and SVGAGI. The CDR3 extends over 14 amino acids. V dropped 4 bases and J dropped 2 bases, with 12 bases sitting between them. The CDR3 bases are TGTGCCAGCAGTTCCTCGGGAGCCACCTACGAGCAGTACTTC. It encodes CASSSSGATYEQYF.

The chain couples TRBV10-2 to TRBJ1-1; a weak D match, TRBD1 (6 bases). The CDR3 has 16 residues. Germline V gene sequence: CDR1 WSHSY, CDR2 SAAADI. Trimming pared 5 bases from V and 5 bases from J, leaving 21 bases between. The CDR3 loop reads CASSLIRAGARTEAFF. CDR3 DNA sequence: TGCGCCAGCAGTTTAATTAGGGCGGGGGCGAGGACTGAAGCTTTCTTT.

The CDR3: CASSLHANPNTGELFF. The CDR3 coding sequence is TGTGCCAGCAGCTTACATGCTAATCCGAACACCGGGGAGCTGTTTTTT. The gene calls are TRBV7-3 and TRBJ2-2; D not resolved. Looked up from germline, CDR1 is SGHTA and CDR2 is FQGTGA. The CDR3 is 16 amino acids. V lost 2 bases and J lost 0, with 10 bases in between.

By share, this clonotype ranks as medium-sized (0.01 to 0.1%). The CDR3 loop reads CASSAGTGDSYEQYF. The CDR3 DNA is TGTGCCAGCTCAGCCGGGACAGGGGACTCCTACGAGCAGTACTTC. The rearrangement uses TRBV18 and TRBJ2-7; 10 nucleotides agree with TRBD1. Germline V CDR1 and CDR2: KGHSH, LQKENI. Trimming at V came to 5 bases and at J to 0 bases, leaving 4 bases not matched to a gene. The length of the CDR3 is 15 residues.

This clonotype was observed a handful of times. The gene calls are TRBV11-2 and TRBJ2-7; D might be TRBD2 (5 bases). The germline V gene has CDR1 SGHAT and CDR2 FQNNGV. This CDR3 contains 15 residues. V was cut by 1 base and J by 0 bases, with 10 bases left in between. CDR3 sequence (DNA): TGTGCCAGCAGCTTAGGCCGGGGAAGCTCCTACGAGCAGTACTTC. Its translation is CASSLGRGSSYEQYF. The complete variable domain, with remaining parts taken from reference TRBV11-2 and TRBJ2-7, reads EAGVAQSPRYKIIEKRQSVAFWCNPISGHATLYWYQQILGQGPKLLIQFQNNGVVDDSQLPKDRFSAERLKGVDSTLKIQPAKLEDSAVYLCASSLGRGSSYEQYFGPGTRLTVT.

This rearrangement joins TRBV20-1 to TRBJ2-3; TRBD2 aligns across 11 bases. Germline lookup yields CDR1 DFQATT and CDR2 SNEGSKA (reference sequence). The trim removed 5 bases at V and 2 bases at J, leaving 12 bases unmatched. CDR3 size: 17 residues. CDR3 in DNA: TGCAGTGCTGGAGGAGCCGGGACTAGCGGTCTCACAGATACGCAGTATTTT. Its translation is CSAGGAGTSGLTDTQYF.

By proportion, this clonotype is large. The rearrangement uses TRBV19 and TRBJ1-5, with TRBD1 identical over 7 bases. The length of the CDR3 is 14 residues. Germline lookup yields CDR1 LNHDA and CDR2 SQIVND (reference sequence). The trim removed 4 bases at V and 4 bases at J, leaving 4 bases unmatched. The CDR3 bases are TGTGCCAGTAGTAAGACAGGGTGGAATCAGCCCCAGCATTTT. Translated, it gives CASSKTGWNQPQHF.

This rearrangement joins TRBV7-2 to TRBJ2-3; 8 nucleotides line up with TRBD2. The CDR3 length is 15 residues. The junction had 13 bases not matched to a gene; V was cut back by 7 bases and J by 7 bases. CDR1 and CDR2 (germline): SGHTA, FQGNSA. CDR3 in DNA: TGTGCCAGCATGGAAGGGCCTAGCGGGTTGAATACGCAGTATTTT. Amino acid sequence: CASMEGPSGLNTQYF.

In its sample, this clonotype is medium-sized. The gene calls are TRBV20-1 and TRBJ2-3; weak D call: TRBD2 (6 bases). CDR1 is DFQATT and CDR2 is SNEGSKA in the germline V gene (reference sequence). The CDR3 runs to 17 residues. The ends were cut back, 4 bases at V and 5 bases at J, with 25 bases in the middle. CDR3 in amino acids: CSATFMRGPLSRDTQYF. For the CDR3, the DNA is TGCAGTGCTACTTTTATGCGGGGCCCTCTCTCTAGAGATACGCAGTATTTT.

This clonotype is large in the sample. The CDR3 region is CASSTETGGGTEAFF. As DNA, the CDR3 is TGTGCCAGCAGTACCGAAACAGGGGGAGGCACTGAAGCTTTCTTT. The rearrangement joins TRBV6-5 to TRBJ1-1; 8 bases fit TRBD1. Losses at the gene ends were 5 bases for V and 4 bases for J; bases not matched to a gene: 9. Germline V gene data show CDR1 as MNHEY and CDR2 as SVGAGI. The length of the CDR3 is 15 residues.

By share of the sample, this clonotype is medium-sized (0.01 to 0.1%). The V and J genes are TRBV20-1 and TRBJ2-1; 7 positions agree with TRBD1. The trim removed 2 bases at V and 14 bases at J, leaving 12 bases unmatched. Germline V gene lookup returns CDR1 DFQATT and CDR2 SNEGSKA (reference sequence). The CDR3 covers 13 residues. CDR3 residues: CSARRQQGLEEFF. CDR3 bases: TGCAGTGCTAGAAGACAACAGGGGTTGGAGGAGTTCTTC.

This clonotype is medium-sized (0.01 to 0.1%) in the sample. CDR3 bases: TGTGCCAGCAGTTTGCTCCCCAGGGCGAATGAAGCTTTCTTT. Protein sequence: CASSLLPRANEAFF. The chain carries TRBV12-3 or TRBV12-4 and TRBJ1-1; D might be TRBD1 (5 bases). The CDR3 sequence is 14 residues long. V was pared by 3 bases and J by 7 bases, with 15 bases between.

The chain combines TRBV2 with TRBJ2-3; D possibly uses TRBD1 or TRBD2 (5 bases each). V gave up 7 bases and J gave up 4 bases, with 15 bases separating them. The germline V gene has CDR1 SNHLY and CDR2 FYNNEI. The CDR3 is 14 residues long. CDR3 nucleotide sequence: TGTGCCAGCACCCCGGGGCGGAGTGCAGATACGCAGTATTTT. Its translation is CASTPGRSADTQYF.

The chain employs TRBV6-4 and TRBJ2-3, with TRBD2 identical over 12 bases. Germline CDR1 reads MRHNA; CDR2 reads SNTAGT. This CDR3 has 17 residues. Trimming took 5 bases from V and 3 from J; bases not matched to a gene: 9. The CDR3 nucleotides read TGTGCCAGCAGTTATCTAGCGGGGGGGCCTCTGACAGATACGCAGTATTTT. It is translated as CASSYLAGGPLTDTQYF.

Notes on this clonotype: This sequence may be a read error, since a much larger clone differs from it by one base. CDR3 sequence: CSAAHPWGSTDTQYF. The CDR3 DNA sequence: TGCAGTGCCGCCCACCCCTGGGGAAGCACAGATACGCAGTATTTT. The genes are TRBV20-1 and TRBJ2-3; D is undetermined. The CDR3 extends over 15 amino acids. V lost 6 bases and J lost 0, with 16 bases in between. CDR1 and CDR2 (germline): DFQATT, SNEGSKA (reference sequence).

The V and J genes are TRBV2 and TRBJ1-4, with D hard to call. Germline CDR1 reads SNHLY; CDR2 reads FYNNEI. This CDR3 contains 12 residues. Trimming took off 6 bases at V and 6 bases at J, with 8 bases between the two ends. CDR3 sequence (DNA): TGTGCCAGCAGGGCGGACGATGAAAAACTGTTTTTT. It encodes CASRADDEKLFF.

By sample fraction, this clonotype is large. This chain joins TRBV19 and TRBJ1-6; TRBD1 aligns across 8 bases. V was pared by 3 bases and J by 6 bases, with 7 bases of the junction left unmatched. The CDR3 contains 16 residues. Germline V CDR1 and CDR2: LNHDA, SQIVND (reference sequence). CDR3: CASSIGQGRGNSPLHF. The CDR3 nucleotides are TGTGCCAGTAGTATCGGACAGGGTAGGGGTAATTCACCCCTCCACTTT.